This TCR beta chain derives from a study of OX40 agonist ivuxolimab in advanced cancers. Study-wide points: What antigens the expanded peripheral T cells recognized was never established.

Patients were ruled out by autoimmune disease history or systemic immunosuppression. Germline CDR1 and CDR2: SGHDT and YYEEEE. This CDR3 contains 15 residues. Between the trimmed V and J ends, which lost 4 bases and 3 bases, there was a span of 16 bases. The repertoire was sequenced with immunoSEQ multiplex PCR; TCRdb's copy has only in-frame clones and lacks some. The data contain some 30,000 clones, 86% of them singletons. Notes on this clone: The antigen is not known.

The chain recombines TRBV5-6 with TRBJ2-5; possibly TRBD2 for D (5 bases). Sequenced here: CD4+ or CD8+ T cells sorted from blood, sampled in a trial of the OX40 agonist ivuxolimab. The TCR comes from an adult with an advanced solid tumor such as melanoma, head and neck, liver or kidney cancer. The DNA for the CDR3 is TGTGCCAGCAGCCGATTCCGGGGAACAGAAGAGACCCAGTACTTC. Translating it yields CASSRFRGTEETQYF.